This is a list of T cell receptor beta chains from one sample in a study of blood T cell repertoires in COVID-19. Only in-frame clones appear in the TCRdb table, and some are missing; sequencing was by immunoSEQ multiplex PCR. The sample consists of under 150,000 clones, roughly nine tenths of them appearing once. The sample consisted of peripheral blood. Receptor source: a man over 45 with active COVID-19. The conserved cysteine and the conserved F or W are not part of the CDR3 here.

J gene | V gene | CDR3 protein
TRBJ2-1 | TRBV10-3 | AISESIAGGTTDDEQF
TRBJ1-1 | TRBV9 | ASSARGLIGTEAF
TRBJ1-6 | TRBV14 | ASSQERGGNSPLH
TRBJ1-1 | TRBV6-5 | ASRQNRVPEAF
TRBJ2-2 | TRBV4-1 | ASSQDGGLAGRTGELF
TRBJ1-1 | TRBV5-1 | ASRTRGEGTEAF
TRBJ1-3 | TRBV19 | ASSIRGQGPGNTIY
TRBJ2-1 | TRBV5-5 | ASNLLAEQF
TRBJ2-6 | TRBV6-5 | ASSYSLATGANVLT
TRBJ1-5 | TRBV7-2 | ASSPAPGVSNQPQH
TRBJ1-2 | TRBV19 | ASSPGQRYGYT